Below are 25 T cell receptor beta chains sequenced from a single sample in a study of shared clonotypes between healthy human individuals. The data were produced by immunoSEQ multiplex PCR, yet TCRdb's version contains in-frame clones alone and is incomplete. This sample has some 1.1 million clones; approximately 80% occur once, and the top ten carry roughly 0.82%. The sequencing sample was made of memory CD4+ T cells from PBMCs. Noted subset: CD45RA-negative fraction. The receptor source for this set is a man aged 18 to 35 in good health. Some clones in this sample may be carry-over from other donors' samples.

The CDR3 DNA follows: TGTGCCAGCAGCTTGGTGGGACAGGGAATCTCTGGGGCCAACGTCCTGACTTTC. Translation gives CASSLVGQGISGANVLTF. This chain uses TRBV5-6 with TRBJ2-6; TRBD1 matches 9 bases. The V and J ends lost 0 bases and 0 bases, in that order; junction bases with no gene match: 4. This CDR3 region has 18 residues. The germline CDR1 and CDR2 sequences are SGHDT and YYEEEE.

The chain uses TRBV5-1 and TRBJ2-1; 7 bases are a match to TRBD2. Germline V gene data show CDR1 as SGHRS and CDR2 as YFSETQ. This CDR3 spans 16 amino acids. V was clipped by 2 bases and J by 4 bases; unmatched bases: 9. As DNA, the CDR3 is TGCGCCAGCAGCTTATCCGGGACTACCCAATACAATGAGCAGTTCTTC. Translation gives CASSLSGTTQYNEQFF.

The sample holds a few counts of this clone. V gene TRBV2 combines with J gene TRBJ2-2; 10 bases are a match to TRBD2. Trimming took 8 bases from V and 7 from J; bases not matched to a gene: 13. Germline assignment: CDR1 SNHLY and CDR2 FYNNEI. The length of the CDR3 is 16 residues. In nucleotides, the CDR3 is TGTGCCAGCCACGGCCTAGCGGGAGCTAACGGCGGGGAGCTGTTTTTT. Protein sequence: CASHGLAGANGGELFF.

The chain uses TRBV2 and TRBJ2-5; D is ambiguous. From germline, CDR1 is SNHLY and CDR2 FYNNEI. V was cut by 7 bases and J by 3 bases, with 6 bases left in between. CDR3 length: 11 amino acids. CDR3 sequence reads: CASTTKETQYF. The DNA of the CDR3 is TGTGCCAGCACCACTAAAGAGACCCAGTACTTC.

This chain joins TRBV27 and TRBJ2-7; 9 bases are shared with TRBD2. V dropped 7 bases and J dropped 5; count of bases not matched to a gene: 12. Germline CDR1 is MNHEY and CDR2 is SMNVEV (reference sequence). There are 15 residues in the CDR3. CDR3 residues: CASKTSSGKVHEQYF. The CDR3, as DNA: TGTGCCAGCAAAACATCTAGCGGGAAAGTTCACGAGCAGTACTTC.

V gene TRBV5-5 combines with J gene TRBJ2-3, with TRBD1 matching 8 bases. V shed 4 bases, J shed 2 bases, and the junction held 3 bases outside the gene matches. The CDR3 consists of 14 residues. The germline gives CDR1 SGHKS, CDR2 YYEKEE (reference sequence). CDR3 region: CASSKGQATDTQYF. The CDR3 coding sequence is TGTGCCAGCAGCAAGGGACAGGCCACAGATACGCAGTATTTT. The full variable domain, in which reference TRBV5-5 and TRBJ2-3 provide the parts outside the CDR3, is DAGVTQSPTHLIKTRGQQVTLRCSPISGHKSVSWYQQVLGQGPQFIFQYYEKEERGRGNFPDRFSARQFPNYSSELNVNALLLGDSALYLCASSKGQATDTQYFGPGTRLTVL.

Note on this clone: It differs at one base from a far larger clone, so likely a read error. This chain links TRBV28 with TRBJ1-4; perhaps TRBD1 as D (6 bases). Per germline, CDR1 MDHEN and CDR2 SYDVKM. The CDR3 length is 13 residues. V dropped 4 bases and J dropped 3 bases, with 6 bases sitting between them. DNA of the CDR3: TGTGCCAGCAGTTACAGGGCTAATGAAAAACTGTTTTTT. It encodes CASSYRANEKLFF.

The chain employs TRBV2 and TRBJ2-5; D might be TRBD1 (5 bases). This CDR3 comprises 13 residues. Germline V CDR1 and CDR2: SNHLY, FYNNEI. V lost 4 bases and J 2 bases, leaving 8 bases between the germline ends. The CDR3, as DNA: TGTGCCAGCAGTGCCCGACAGCAAGAGACCCAGTACTTC. Its protein is CASSARQQETQYF.

Here the CDR3 reads CASTSGQLNTGELFF. The CDR3 region has the DNA TGTGCCAGCACCTCGGGACAGTTGAACACCGGGGAGCTGTTTTTT. The J gene is TRBJ2-2, the V gene TRBV6-1; 7 nucleotides align to TRBD1. This CDR3 is built from 15 residues. CDR1 is MNHNS and CDR2 is SASEGT in the germline V gene. V lost 7 bases, J lost 1 base, and 6 bases stayed unmatched.

The chain couples TRBV19 to TRBJ1-2; 8 bases line up with TRBD1. The CDR3 is 14 residues long. CDR1 and CDR2 (germline): LNHDA, SQIVND (reference sequence). J gave up 0 bases and V 6 bases, and 3 bases lay outside the gene matches. The CDR3 sequence is CASREQGANYGYTF. The DNA for the CDR3 is TGTGCCAGTAGAGAACAGGGGGCTAACTATGGCTACACCTTC.

In its sample, this clone was seen a few times. This chain connects TRBV27 to TRBJ1-2, with 9 bases identical to TRBD1. Germline V gene data show CDR1 as MNHEY and CDR2 as SMNVEV (reference sequence). The CDR3 has 14 residues. V gave up 6 bases and J gave up 8 bases; unmatched junction bases: 10. The CDR3 coding sequence is TGTGCCAGCAGCCTGGGACAGGGAGTAGGGGGCTACACCTTC. As protein: CASSLGQGVGGYTF.

The chain has TRBV2 and TRBJ2-5, with D possibly TRBD2 on 6 matching bases. This CDR3 is built from 13 residues. Per germline, CDR1 SNHLY and CDR2 FYNNEI. The V and J ends lost 7 bases and 3 bases respectively, with 12 bases between them. CDR3 loop: CASNAGMKETQYF. CDR3 coding DNA: TGTGCCAGCAATGCGGGGATGAAAGAGACCCAGTACTTC.

A remark on this clone: This CDR3 is also generated by other DNA sequences in the sample. The chain combines TRBV5-1 with TRBJ2-1, with D perhaps TRBD2 (6 bases). V gave up 3 bases and J gave up 1 base, with 11 bases separating them. Germline assignment: CDR1 SGHRS and CDR2 YFSETQ. This CDR3 is 15 amino acids long. Here the CDR3 DNA reads TGCGCCAGCAGCTCCTCCGGGAGTTCCTACAATGAGCAGTTCTTC. This gives the protein CASSSSGSSYNEQFF.

This clone showed up many times. V gene TRBV18 combines with J gene TRBJ2-3, with D perhaps matching TRBD1 or TRBD2 (6 bases each). The CDR3 covers 18 residues. Germline CDR1 reads KGHSH; CDR2 reads LQKENI. V was clipped by 4 bases and J by 0 bases, with 20 bases between them. CDR3 DNA sequence: TGTGCCAGCTCACGCACCCGGGGGCAGGGTCGGAGCACAGATACGCAGTATTTT. It specifies CASSRTRGQGRSTDTQYF.

The J gene is TRBJ1-1, the V gene TRBV6-1; D is ambiguous. The CDR3 is 15 amino acids. V dropped 1 base and J dropped 2 bases, with 11 bases sitting between them. Germline loops: CDR1 MNHNS, CDR2 SASEGT. The CDR3 loop reads CASSEGEAVNTEAFF. In DNA, the CDR3 is TGTGCCAGCAGTGAAGGGGAGGCGGTAAACACTGAAGCTTTCTTT.

Remarks on this clone: This may be a read error, as it is one base from a much larger clone. The identical CDR3 is also encoded by other nucleotide sequences in the sample. The V gene is TRBV20-1, the J gene TRBJ1-4; D not resolved. Germline CDR1 reads DFQATT; CDR2 reads SNEGSKA (reference sequence). The length of the CDR3 is 10 residues. V was clipped by 5 bases and J by 4 bases, with 2 bases between them. The CDR3 DNA reads TGCAGTGCTGGTAATGAAAAACTGTTTTTT. This encodes CSAGNEKLFF.

J is TRBJ1-2 and V is TRBV5-1; D is perhaps TRBD1 (5 bases). The CDR3 extends over 16 amino acids. Germline V gene lookup returns CDR1 SGHRS and CDR2 YFSETQ. Between the trimmed V and J ends, which lost 0 bases and 2 bases, there was a span of 14 bases. In DNA, the CDR3 is TGCGCCAGCAGCTTGGGCCCCGGGACGGTAAACTATGGCTACACCTTC. This codes for CASSLGPGTVNYGYTF.

The genes are TRBV14 and TRBJ1-4; D is undetermined. Per the germline V gene, CDR1 is SGHDN and CDR2 is FVKESK. The CDR3 is made up of 12 amino acids. Trimming pared 2 bases from V and 14 bases from J, leaving 12 bases between. CDR3 region: CASSQPEGLLFF. The DNA for the CDR3 is TGTGCCAGCAGCCAACCAGAAGGGCTGCTGTTTTTT.

The table lists this clone with a few counts. The rearrangement uses TRBV18 and TRBJ1-5; D gene unclear. The CDR3 covers 18 residues. Trimming took off 3 bases at V and 3 bases at J, with 21 bases between the two ends. Germline CDR1 KGHSH, CDR2 LQKENI. CDR3 DNA: TGTGCCAGCTCACCCATCTCCCTTGGGTCGACTATCAATCAGCCCCAGCATTTT. The encoded protein is CASSPISLGSTINQPQHF.

The rearrangement uses TRBV2 and TRBJ2-7; D is perhaps TRBD2 (5 bases). The CDR3 has 11 amino acids. V lost 7 bases to trimming and J lost 6 bases, with 10 bases between them. Per germline, CDR1 SNHLY and CDR2 FYNNEI. The CDR3: CASMLRGEQYF. CDR3 nucleotides: TGTGCCAGCATGCTCCGGGGCGAGCAGTACTTC.

The rearrangement uses TRBV28 and TRBJ1-5; no clear D gene. V was shortened by 3 bases and J by 9 bases, with 12 bases between the two germline ends. This CDR3 is 13 amino acids long. Germline V gene sequence: CDR1 MDHEN, CDR2 SYDVKM. In nucleotides, the CDR3 is TGTGCCAGCAGTTTGGCGGCTTACGGGCCCCAGCATTTT. Amino acids: CASSLAAYGPQHF.

On this clone itself: Additional DNA sequences in this sample encode the identical CDR3. This sequence joins TRBV5-1 and TRBJ2-5; 9 nucleotides line up with TRBD1. CDR1 and CDR2 from the germline V gene are SGHRS and YFSETQ. The CDR3 runs 13 residues. Unmatched junction bases numbered 2, after V lost 4 bases and J lost 4 bases. The CDR3 coding sequence is TGCGCCAGCAGCATGGGACAGGGAGAGACCCAGTACTTC. Translated, it gives CASSMGQGETQYF.

This chain uses TRBV6-1 with TRBJ2-3; 9 bases line up with TRBD2. The CDR3 has 14 residues. V gave up 1 base and J gave up 7 bases; unmatched junction bases: 3. Germline lookup yields CDR1 MNHNS and CDR2 SASEGT. The CDR3 DNA is TGTGCCAGCAGTGAAGGCCTAGCGGGAAATACGCAGTATTTT. Its protein product is CASSEGLAGNTQYF.

The table lists this clone with a count of one. The CDR3 bases are TGTGCTAGTGGGGCTAGCGGGAGTTCCCATGAGCAGTTCTTC. It specifies CASGASGSSHEQFF. The chain uses TRBV12-5 and TRBJ2-1, with 10 positions matching TRBD2. After removal of 6 bases from V and 8 bases from J, the junction contained 7 bases not matched to a gene. CDR3 size: 14 residues. Per germline, CDR1 LGHNT and CDR2 FRNRAP. The full variable domain, rest sourced from reference TRBV12-5 and TRBJ2-1, is DARVTQTPRHKVTEMGQEVTMRCQPILGHNTVFWYRQTMMQGLELLAYFRNRAPLDDSGMPKDRFSAEMPDATLATLKIQPSEPRDSAVYFCASGASGSSHEQFFGPGTRLTVL.

The chain recombines TRBV29-1 with TRBJ1-1; D is ambiguous. There are 13 residues in the CDR3. Germline-derived CDR1 and CDR2 are SQVTM and ANQGSEA. V lost 8 bases, J lost 6 bases, and 19 bases lay in between. This CDR3 reads CSTFWGGSPEAFF. In nucleotides, the CDR3 is TGCAGCACGTTTTGGGGTGGCTCGCCTGAAGCTTTCTTT.